The 26 T cell receptor beta chains below were found in one sample sequenced in a study of T cell changes during pregnancy in multiple sclerosis. Sequenced by immunoSEQ multiplex PCR; TCRdb stores in-frame clones only, minus some. The table includes tens of thousands of clones, around 90% detected once. Source: CD4+ T cells from peripheral blood mononuclear cells, taken after pregnancy. These receptors were collected from a female donor in good health, enrolled as a control in a pregnancy study.

The rearrangement joins TRBV19 to TRBJ2-1, with 7 bases fitting TRBD2. The CDR3 is 15 residues long. CDR1 LNHDA and CDR2 SQIVND come from the germline V gene (reference sequence). Losses at the gene ends were 4 bases for V and 15 bases for J; bases not matched to a gene: 18. The CDR3 nucleotides read TGTGCCAGTAGTACGAGGGAGGGAACAGCATCGGGGCCGTTCTTC. It specifies CASSTREGTASGPFF.

The chain couples TRBV4-1 to TRBJ2-5; D possibly corresponds to TRBD2 (6 bases). Germline-derived CDR1 and CDR2 are MGHRA and YSYEKL. V was clipped by 2 bases and J by 5 bases, with 15 bases between them. The CDR3 is made up of 15 amino acids. CDR3 bases: TGCGCCAGCAGCCAACCGAGGGGAGGTGGGGAGACCCAGTACTTC. Protein sequence: CASSQPRGGGETQYF.

The V and J genes are TRBV6-6 and TRBJ1-3, with 7 bases aligning to TRBD1. The germline CDR1 and CDR2 sequences are MNHNY and SVGAGI (reference sequence). The length of the CDR3 is 13 residues. Unmatched junction bases numbered 1, after V lost 8 bases and J lost 0 bases. The CDR3 loop reads CASDRDSGNTIYF. The CDR3 DNA follows: TGTGCCAGCGACAGGGACTCTGGAAACACCATATATTTT.

The rearrangement links TRBV5-1 to TRBJ2-1, with 10 nucleotides matching TRBD1. The germline V gene has CDR1 SGHRS and CDR2 YFSETQ. The CDR3 is 14 amino acids. The J segment lost 8 bases and the V segment lost 4 bases, leaving 6 bases of the junction unmatched. This chain's CDR3 is CASSIDRGLHEQFF. For the CDR3, the DNA is TGCGCCAGCAGCATAGACAGGGGGCTCCATGAGCAGTTCTTC.

The CDR3 loop is CAIREAGGPTNTGELFF. CDR3 DNA: TGTGCCATCAGGGAAGCGGGGGGACCCACGAACACCGGGGAGCTGTTTTTT. The chain recombines TRBV10-3 with TRBJ2-2; 9 nucleotides line up with TRBD2. The CDR3 contains 17 residues. Germline loops: CDR1 ENHRY, CDR2 SYGVKD. V was pared by 6 bases and J by 0 bases, with 8 bases of the junction left unmatched.

The chain recombines TRBV5-1 with TRBJ2-7, with 10 positions matching TRBD2. This CDR3 region has 15 residues. Per germline, CDR1 SGHRS and CDR2 YFSETQ. With 3 bases clipped from V and 3 bases from J, the junction kept 6 bases outside the gene matches. The chain's CDR3 is CASSSGLATVYEQYF. CDR3 nucleotide sequence: TGCGCCAGCAGCTCGGGACTAGCGACCGTCTACGAGCAGTACTTC. The entire variable domain, with the rest obtained from reference TRBV5-1 and TRBJ2-7, is as follows: KAGVTQTPRYLIKTRGQQVTLSCSPISGHRSVSWYQQTPGQGLQFLFEYFSETQRNKGNFPGRFSGRQFSNSRSEMNVSTLELGDSALYLCASSSGLATVYEQYFGPGTRLTVT.

The gene calls are TRBV5-1 and TRBJ1-6, with TRBD1 identical over 8 bases. The CDR3 has 16 residues. CDR1 is SGHRS and CDR2 is YFSETQ in the germline V gene. J lost 4 bases, V lost 4 bases, and 7 bases had no gene match. For the CDR3, the DNA is TGCGCCAGCAGCACTACAGGGGGTGATTATAATTCACCCCTCCACTTT. It codes for CASSTTGGDYNSPLHF. Supplemented by reference TRBV5-1 and TRBJ1-6, the full variable domain reads KAGVTQTPRYLIKTRGQQVTLSCSPISGHRSVSWYQQTPGQGLQFLFEYFSETQRNKGNFPGRFSGRQFSNSRSEMNVSTLELGDSALYLCASSTTGGDYNSPLHFGNGTRLTVT.

V usage is TRBV4-3 and J usage is TRBJ1-1; D is perhaps TRBD1 (5 bases). CDR1 and CDR2 (germline): LGHNA, YSLEER. Between the trimmed V and J ends, which lost 1 base and 2 bases, there was a span of 8 bases. CDR3 length: 14 residues. CDR3 in amino acids: CASSQVDSNTEAFF. For the CDR3, the DNA is TGCGCCAGCAGCCAAGTCGACAGTAACACTGAAGCTTTCTTT.

In this sample, this clone turned up once. The gene calls are TRBV7-9 and TRBJ1-1; 7 bases agree with TRBD1. Trimming removed 5 bases from V and 6 bases from J; junction bases left unmatched: 6. Per the germline V gene, CDR1 is SEHNR and CDR2 is FQNEAQ (reference sequence). CDR3 length: 13 amino acids. CDR3 in amino acids: CASSGRQGAEAFF. CDR3 in DNA: TGTGCCAGCAGCGGCCGACAGGGTGCTGAAGCTTTCTTT.

The J gene is TRBJ2-2, the V gene TRBV20-1; D gene uncertain. CDR1 is DFQATT and CDR2 is SNEGSKA in the germline V gene (reference sequence). The CDR3 covers 11 residues. CDR3 in amino acids: CSALSPGELFF. CDR3 bases: TGCAGCGCGCTATCCCCCGGGGAGCTGTTTTTT.

The rearrangement joins TRBV6-1 to TRBJ1-1; a weak D match, TRBD1 (6 bases). This CDR3 has 14 amino acids. Trimming took 6 bases from V and 2 from J, leaving 13 bases between them. Germline V gene lookup returns CDR1 MNHNS and CDR2 SASEGT. The CDR3 nucleotides are TGTGCCAGCAGCGTAGGACAGTCTAACACTGAAGCTTTCTTT. Residues: CASSVGQSNTEAFF.

This sequence joins TRBV25-1 and TRBJ2-1, with D unclear. The V gene's germline CDR1 is MGHDK and CDR2 SYGVNS. The CDR3 is 15 residues long. The V gene lost 1 base and the J gene lost 6 bases, with 13 bases spanning the gap. For the CDR3, the DNA is TGTGCCAGCAGTGAATTATTTGGTACAGCCAATGAGCAGTTCTTC. It translates to CASSELFGTANEQFF. Drawing the rest from reference TRBV25-1 and TRBJ2-1, the complete variable domain is EADIYQTPRYLVIGTGKKITLECSQTMGHDKMYWYQQDPGMELHLIHYSYGVNSTEKGDLSSESTVSRIRTEHFPLTLESARPSHTSQYLCASSELFGTANEQFFGPGTRLTVL.

The chain couples TRBV5-4 to TRBJ1-4; 7 nucleotides agree with TRBD1. CDR1 is SGHNT and CDR2 is YYREEE in the germline V gene (reference sequence). The CDR3 extends over 14 amino acids. V was clipped by 5 bases and J by 4 bases; unmatched bases: 5. CDR3 DNA: TGTGCCAGCAGGCGGGACAGCGATAATGAAAAACTGTTTTTT. Translating gives CASRRDSDNEKLFF.

The chain joins TRBV7-8 to TRBJ2-1; 15 bases are shared with TRBD2. Germline loops: CDR1 SGHVS, CDR2 FQNEAQ. This CDR3 has 19 amino acids. The junction had 9 bases not matched to a gene; V was cut back by 6 bases and J by 0 bases. The CDR3 DNA reads as TGTGCCAGCAGACCTTCCGGGACTAGCGGGGGGAGCTCCTACAATGAGCAGTTCTTC. Translated: CASRPSGTSGGSSYNEQFF.

The V gene is TRBV9, the J gene TRBJ1-1; the D gene is possibly TRBD1 (5 bases). V lost 4 bases and J 5 bases, leaving 12 bases between the germline ends. CDR1 is SGDLS and CDR2 is YYNGEE in the germline V gene. The CDR3 spans 13 residues. CDR3 DNA sequence: TGTGCCAGCAGCCTTCAGGGAGGGACTGAAGCTTTCTTT. Amino acid sequence: CASSLQGGTEAFF.

The chain employs TRBV20-1 and TRBJ2-5; D might be TRBD2 (6 bases). Between the trimmed V and J ends, which lost 7 bases and 5 bases, there was a span of 11 bases. The CDR3 length is 11 residues. In germline, CDR1 is DFQATT, CDR2 SNEGSKA (reference sequence). CDR3 coding DNA: TGCAGTGTCGGGAGTGGGGAGACCCAGTACTTC. Protein product: CSVGSGETQYF.

The J gene is TRBJ1-1, the V gene TRBV10-3, with 10 bases fitting TRBD1. Germline loops: CDR1 ENHRY, CDR2 SYGVKD. The CDR3 is 17 amino acids. V dropped 3 bases and J dropped 5; count of bases not matched to a gene: 12. The DNA of the CDR3 is TGTGCCATCAGTGATCCCTGGATGGGACAGGGGAAAACTGAAGCTTTCTTT. Translating gives CAISDPWMGQGKTEAFF.

DNA for the CDR3: TGTGCCAGCAGCTTGGGCGGGGGCGTCTTGGAGACCCAGTACTTC. Protein: CASSLGGGVLETQYF. The chain combines TRBV5-4 with TRBJ2-5, with D tentatively TRBD2 (7 bases). The germline gives CDR1 SGHNT, CDR2 YYREEE (reference sequence). The germline V and J ends were trimmed by 0 bases and 5 bases, with 14 bases remaining between them. The CDR3 consists of 15 residues. Complete variable domain (other parts from reference TRBV5-4 and TRBJ2-5): ETGVTQSPTHLIKTRGQQVTLRCSSQSGHNTVSWYQQALGQGPQFIFQYYREEENGRGNFPPRFSGLQFPNYSSELNVNALELDDSALYLCASSLGGGVLETQYFGPGTRLLVL.

The rearrangement uses TRBV12-5 and TRBJ2-3; D remains ambiguous. This CDR3 is built from 14 residues. Germline loops: CDR1 LGHNT, CDR2 FRNRAP. V was shortened by 6 bases and J by 1 base, with 11 bases between the two germline ends. CDR3 sequence (DNA): TGTGCTAGTGGACTCGACACGCGCACAGATACGCAGTATTTT. Its translation is CASGLDTRTDTQYF.

The chain has TRBV4-3 and TRBJ2-5; 9 nucleotides line up with TRBD2. This CDR3 contains 17 residues. Trimming at V came to 2 bases and at J to 0 bases, leaving 7 bases not matched to a gene. CDR1 LGHNA and CDR2 YSLEER come from the germline V gene. The CDR3 bases are TGCGCCAGCAGCCAAATGTCCGGGACTAGCAACCAAGAGACCCAGTACTTC. Translated: CASSQMSGTSNQETQYF.

The chain couples TRBV18 to TRBJ1-1; no definite D call. CDR3 length: 14 residues. Looked up from germline, CDR1 is KGHSH and CDR2 is LQKENI. V was pared by 2 bases and J by 0 bases, with 7 bases between. The CDR3 is CASSPGRVNTEAFF. The CDR3 DNA follows: TGTGCCAGCTCACCAGGGAGGGTGAACACTGAAGCTTTCTTT. The full variable domain, completed using reference TRBV18 and TRBJ1-1, is NAGVMQNPRHLVRRRGQEARLRCSPMKGHSHVYWYRQLPEEGLKFMVYLQKENIIDESGMPKERFSAEFPKEGPSILRIQQVVRGDSAAYFCASSPGRVNTEAFFGQGTRLTVV.

The CDR3 coding sequence is TGTGCCAGCAGCTTGGAACAGGGGTATGGCTACACCTTC. Translation: CASSLEQGYGYTF. The V and J genes are TRBV5-6 and TRBJ1-2; 7 bases agree with TRBD1. This CDR3 has 13 amino acids. Germline lookup yields CDR1 SGHDT and CDR2 YYEEEE. Losses at the gene ends were 0 bases for V and 5 bases for J; bases not matched to a gene: 1.

The chain links TRBV18 to TRBJ2-1; 8 nucleotides align to TRBD1. The germline V gene has CDR1 KGHSH and CDR2 LQKENI. V dropped 8 bases and J dropped 5; count of bases not matched to a gene: 8. The CDR3 is 14 residues long. Here the CDR3 reads CASRIKQGDNEQFF. The CDR3 region has the DNA TGTGCCAGCCGCATTAAACAGGGGGACAATGAGCAGTTCTTC.

The V gene is TRBV15, the J gene TRBJ1-5; D unresolved. The germline gives CDR1 LNHNV, CDR2 YYDKDF (reference sequence). The V gene lost 5 bases and the J gene lost 6 bases, with 8 bases spanning the gap. This CDR3 has 12 amino acids. CDR3 sequence: CATSPRGQPQHF. DNA for the CDR3: TGTGCCACCAGCCCCCGCGGTCAGCCCCAGCATTTT.

The CDR3 spells CAWSDRRSTEAFF. The CDR3 region has the DNA TGTGCCTGGAGCGACAGGCGCAGCACTGAAGCTTTCTTT. The V gene is TRBV30, the J gene TRBJ1-1; a weak D match, TRBD1 (6 bases). The CDR3 has 13 residues. Trimming pared 3 bases from V and 4 bases from J, leaving 12 bases between. Germline assignment: CDR1 GTSNPN and CDR2 SVGIG (reference sequence).

The V and J genes are TRBV18 and TRBJ2-3; 9 nucleotides agree with TRBD1. Unmatched junction bases numbered 6, after V lost 5 bases and J lost 3 bases. The length of the CDR3 is 15 residues. CDR1 and CDR2 from the germline V gene are KGHSH and LQKENI. CDR3 nucleotide sequence: TGTGCCAGCTCAAACAGGGGGCAGGAGACAGATACGCAGTATTTT. Its translation: CASSNRGQETDTQYF.